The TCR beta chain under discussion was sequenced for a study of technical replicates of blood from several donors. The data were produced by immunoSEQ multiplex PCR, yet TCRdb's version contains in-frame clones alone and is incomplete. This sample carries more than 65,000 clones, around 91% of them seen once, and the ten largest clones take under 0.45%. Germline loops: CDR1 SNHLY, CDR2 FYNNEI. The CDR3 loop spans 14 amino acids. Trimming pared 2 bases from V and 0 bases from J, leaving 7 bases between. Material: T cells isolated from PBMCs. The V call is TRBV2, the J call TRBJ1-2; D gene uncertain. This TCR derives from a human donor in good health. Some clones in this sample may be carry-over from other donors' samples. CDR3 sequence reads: CASSESGTNYGYTF. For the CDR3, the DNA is TGTGCCAGCAGTGAATCCGGGACTAACTATGGCTACACCTTC.